The T cell receptor (beta chain) under discussion was sequenced for a study of shared clonotypes between healthy human individuals (dated by TCRdb to 2018 to 2020). Regarding the complete study: Two women and a few men aged 18 to 49 years were included in the cohort. For each donor, three plates each were used for CD4 naive and CD4 memory, two plates were used for CD8 naive, and one plate was used for CD8 memory. To estimate repertoire size and how much clonotype sharing occurs between individuals, the study deeply sequenced the blood TCR repertoires of five healthy adults. Libraries were prepared and TCR repertoires were sequenced by different laboratories using diverse techniques, in order to increase sequencing depth and limit assay-specific biases. Leukapheresis yielded between about 0.9 and 10 billion PBMCs per donor.

Spanning cysteine to phenylalanine, the CDR3 consists of 13 amino acids. The read is trimmed to its CDR3 DNA, 39 bases read in frame from base 1. The germline V gene (reference sequence) sets CDR1 to SEHNR and CDR2 to FQNEAQ. Trimming at the junction amounts to 5 bases on V and 4 bases on J, and the germline ends lie 11 bases apart. Using the deep immunoSEQ assay, multiplex PCR amplified TCR CDR3 regions from genomic DNA. Extracted genomic DNA from each cell subset was spread evenly across all wells of several immunoSEQ 96-well plates, with each plate serving as a replicate. For sorted subsets, each replicate PCR was loaded with approximately 0.2 ug genomic DNA, equivalent to about 30,000 T cell genomes. Purified libraries were measured with a Qubit 3.0 fluorometer, size-checked on a Bioanalyzer 2100, and measured again with the KAPA Library Quantification kit. Each immunoSEQ 96-well plate was sequenced on its own single-read 150-cycle Illumina NextSeq 550 flow cell. On the study's bioinformatics: Because only junctional sequences without quality scores were contained in the immunoSEQ output, filtering matching that applied to full-length reads could not be performed. Sequences were annotated with PyIR, a Python wrapper for IgBLAST v1.9, using IMGT germline references to assign V/J genes and CDR3. Reads were filtered out if the reads had weak V/J assignments (E-value above 1e-6), no CDR3, stop codons, out-of-frame junctions, or ambiguous translated residues. V3J clonotypes were defined as sequences sharing an identical inferred V gene, J gene, and CDR3 amino acid sequence. The percentage overlap between two repertoires was calculated by dividing the number of shared unique clonotypes by the size of the smaller repertoire. Repertoire richness was assessed with RTK rarefaction, the Chao1 estimator, and Recon v2.1 estimates of unobserved clonotypes. Generation probabilities for all TCRbeta clonotypes obtained by the gDNA method from a handful of donors were computed using OLGA. The table comes from immuneACCESS by way of TCRdb, which keeps in-frame sequences with V and J called. Part of the clones is missing from these tables; in studies checked, under half for an unresolved V gene and the rest for unknown reasons. V, J and clone size reflect that table, while D and trimming were determined from the DNA. This sample has fewer than 1.6 million clones in its table, and about 98.5% of those were observed once. 0.36% of the sample goes to the ten largest clones.

Donors were healthy HIV-negative adults with no recently reported acute infections or vaccinations. Every donor was a Caucasian adult living in Nashville, Tennessee, USA. Magnetic negative selection was used to enrich CD4+ T cells, after which naive cells were positively selected on CD45RA and the negative fraction became the memory subset. Blood was obtained by leukapheresis, after which PBMCs were separated by Ficoll-Histopaque density gradient centrifugation and cryopreserved in liquid nitrogen vapor phase. Purity and quantity of every magnetically sorted T cell population were checked by analytical flow cytometry. From each sorted fraction, genomic DNA was isolated and quantified by UV absorbance on a Nanodrop 2000c. The paper as a whole reports these results and caveats: Compared with non-shared clonotypes, the clonotypes found in all four sorted-subset donors had higher generation probabilities. When several donors were compared, the shared fraction of clonotypes was 5% to 6.5% for naive CD4, 3.5% to 4% for naive CD8, about 2.4% for memory CD4, and less than 0.5% for memory CD8. Only blood was sampled, and tissue TCR repertoires likely differ from those in blood. Larger estimated clonotype richness was generally found for naive subsets than for memory subsets. Because the study included a small number of donors, the genetic and exposure-history diversity represented was limited. Pairwise subsampling indicated that sequencing depth was expected to affect the degree of clonotype sharing among donors. Incomplete sequencing was indicated by rarefaction of sorted-subset datasets, despite the large sequencing depth.

Of note for this clone: Its antigen remains undetermined. The sample holds no much larger clone one base away, and base qualities are not on file.

Sequencing was done on a sample of naive CD4+ T cells sorted from blood. The cell subset or site label, read with the paper, signifies: CD45RA+ positively selected. In this chain, TRBV7-9 is recombined with TRBJ1-2, and the D gene may be TRBD1, 6 bases matching. The receptor was isolated from a man younger than 40 in good health. The nucleotide sequence is given as TGTGCCAGCAGCCTAGGACAGCTCTATGGCTACACCTTC. Translated, this gives CASSLGQLYGYTF.